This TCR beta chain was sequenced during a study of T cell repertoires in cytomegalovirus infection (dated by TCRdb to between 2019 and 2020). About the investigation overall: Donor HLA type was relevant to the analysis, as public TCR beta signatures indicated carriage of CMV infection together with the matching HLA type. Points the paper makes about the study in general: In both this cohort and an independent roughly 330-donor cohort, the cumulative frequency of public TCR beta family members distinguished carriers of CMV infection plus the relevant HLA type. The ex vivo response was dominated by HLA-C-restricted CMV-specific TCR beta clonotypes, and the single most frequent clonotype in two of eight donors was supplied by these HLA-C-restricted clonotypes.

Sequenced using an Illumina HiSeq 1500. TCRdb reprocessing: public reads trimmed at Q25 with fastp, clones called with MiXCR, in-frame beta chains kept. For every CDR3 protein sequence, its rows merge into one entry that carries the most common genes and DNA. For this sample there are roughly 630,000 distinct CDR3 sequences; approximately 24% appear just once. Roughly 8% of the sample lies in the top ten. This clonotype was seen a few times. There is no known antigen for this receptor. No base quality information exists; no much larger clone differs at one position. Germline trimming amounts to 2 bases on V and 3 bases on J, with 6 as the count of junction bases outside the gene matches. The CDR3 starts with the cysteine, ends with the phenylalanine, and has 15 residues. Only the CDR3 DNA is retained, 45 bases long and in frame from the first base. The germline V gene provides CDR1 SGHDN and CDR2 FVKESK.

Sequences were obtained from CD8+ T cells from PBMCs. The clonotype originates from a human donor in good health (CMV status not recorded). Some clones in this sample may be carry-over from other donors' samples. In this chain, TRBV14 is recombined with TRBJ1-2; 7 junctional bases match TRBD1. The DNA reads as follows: TGTGCCAGCAGCCAATTGGACAGGACCTACTATGGCTACACCTTC. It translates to CASSQLDRTYYGYTF.